This is a list of T cell receptor beta chains from one sample in a study of HIV-infected patients and healthy controls. TCRdb recomputed calls from the 5' RACE reads with MiXCR, one row per CDR3 protein. Among approximately 12,000 distinct CDR3 sequences listed, 5.1% were seen once. Specimen: blood. The receptors were gathered from an adult in good health. Each CDR3 is given with its conserved first and last residue. A clone size is listed for some rows: how often the clone was seen (once, few, many), or a class if it is expanded.

V	length	J	size	CDR3
TRBV5-1	11	TRBJ2-5	many	CASSKQETQYF
TRBV4-1	18	TRBJ2-2	medium-sized	CASSQGARLVVDTGELFF
TRBV19	12	TRBJ1-2	NA	CASSKEWGGYTF
TRBV4-2	17	TRBJ2-2	many	CASSQVKGFANTGELFF
TRBV18	13	TRBJ1-5	medium-sized	CASSPTLDQPQHF
TRBV7-8	14	TRBJ2-1	medium-sized	CASSPRPQINEQFF
TRBV7-9	16	TRBJ1-1	medium-sized	CASSLRVGGKDTEAFF
TRBV30	14	TRBJ2-2	many	CAWTGRGGTGELFF
TRBV4-1	15	TRBJ1-4	medium-sized	CASSQGGGMNEKLFF
TRBV7-6	16	TRBJ2-1	medium-sized	CASREGDGALGNEQFF
TRBV6-5	17	TRBJ2-7	few	CASSQQPPGLAVYEQYF
TRBV4-1	15	TRBJ1-2	NA	CASSQVGQGAYGYTF
TRBV19	15	TRBJ1-5	many	CASSIFASSNQPQHF
TRBV20-1	13	TRBJ1-1	many	CSARTAMNTEAFF
TRBV7-6	15	TRBJ2-5	many	CASSRRLASQETQYF
TRBV6-2/TRBV6-3	17	TRBJ1-4	few	CASSYSPSGGNNEKLFF